This passage covers 12 T cell receptor beta chains from one sample sequenced in a study of beta chain features in type 1 diabetes (dated by TCRdb to the late 2010s). Libraries came from the immunoSEQ multiplex PCR assay. The entire amount of isolated RNA was reverse transcribed using the High Capacity cDNA Reverse Transcription Kit, so the sequenced TCRB transcripts were expressed ones. Held by TCRdb, this immuneACCESS table contains in-frame sequences only and omits some clones. Under half of the omission traces to an unresolved V gene where checked; the cause of the rest is unknown. For this sample there are hundreds of thousands of clones; approximately 11% appear just once. The top ten constitute over 0.015% of the sample. The sample was naive CD4+ T cells from blood. This sample's cell subset or site label indicates: true naive CD4+ T cells. These TCRs come from a woman in her thirties in good health.

The chain has TRBV27 and TRBJ2-7, with 9 bases identical to TRBD1. Trimming took 8 bases from V and 2 from J; bases not matched to a gene: 13. CDR1 and CDR2 (germline): MNHEY, SMNVEV (reference sequence). The CDR3 has 16 residues. The CDR3 region has the DNA TGTGCCAGCCGCGGAGTTGGACAGGGGAACACCTACGAGCAGTACTTC. Its translation is CASRGVGQGNTYEQYF.

The rearrangement joins TRBV9 to TRBJ1-1; no clear D gene. This CDR3 is built from 14 residues. Germline CDR1 SGDLS, CDR2 YYNGEE. Trimming took 4 bases from V and 1 from J, leaving 11 bases between them. In DNA form, the CDR3 reads TGTGCCAGCAGCCCAAGCGCGCAGAACACTGAAGCTTTCTTT. Translating gives CASSPSAQNTEAFF.

The chain links TRBV27 to TRBJ1-2; TRBD1 agrees at 7 bases. CDR1 is MNHEY and CDR2 is SMNVEV in the germline V gene (reference sequence). J gave up 5 bases and V 3 bases, and 6 bases lay outside the gene matches. This CDR3 comprises 14 residues. The CDR3 DNA sequence: TGTGCCAGCAGTTTCAACAGGGGTGTTTATGGCTACACCTTC. It encodes CASSFNRGVYGYTF.

A few counts support this clone. This sequence joins TRBV28 and TRBJ1-5; 9 bases fit TRBD1. The CDR3 has 14 amino acids. Germline CDR1 reads MDHEN; CDR2 reads SYDVKM. J was trimmed by 6 bases and V by 8 bases; bases with no gene match: 8. The CDR3 sequence: CASATGGGGQPQHF. As DNA, the CDR3 is TGTGCCAGCGCCACAGGGGGCGGAGGTCAGCCCCAGCATTTT.

The V and J genes are TRBV5-1 and TRBJ2-7; 7 nucleotides agree with TRBD2. V lost 3 bases to trimming and J lost 0 bases; unmatched junction nucleotides: 15. This CDR3 has 18 residues. Looked up from germline, CDR1 is SGHRS and CDR2 is YFSETQ. The CDR3 is CASSYWGGRARSSYEQYF. The CDR3 DNA reads as TGCGCCAGCAGCTATTGGGGGGGAAGGGCCCGGAGCTCCTACGAGCAGTACTTC.

The table lists this clone with a few counts. The chain is built from TRBV7-6 and TRBJ2-7, with D unclear. Germline V gene lookup returns CDR1 SGHVS and CDR2 FNYEAQ. Trimming removed 1 base from V and 1 base from J, with 8 bases in between. This CDR3 is 14 amino acids long. The CDR3 DNA is TGTGCCAGCAGCTTAGATGACGGGTCCTACGAGCAGTACTTC. Encoded protein: CASSLDDGSYEQYF.

This clone appeared a few times. This chain joins TRBV6-1 and TRBJ2-3; 10 bases line up with TRBD2. The germline CDR1 and CDR2 sequences are MNHNS and SASEGT. The trim removed 4 bases at V and 3 bases at J, leaving 4 bases unmatched. The CDR3 has 15 amino acids. Here the CDR3 DNA reads TGTGCCAGCAGTGCCGAACTAGCGGGGACAGATACGCAGTATTTT. Amino acids: CASSAELAGTDTQYF.

This clone has only a few counts. The V and J genes are TRBV7-2 and TRBJ2-1; D possibly corresponds to TRBD2 (6 bases). Trimming cost V 2 bases and J 7 bases, with 18 bases left between them. This CDR3 contains 16 residues. Germline assignment: CDR1 SGHTA and CDR2 FQGNSA. CDR3 protein: CASSLSRGAGGNEQFF. CDR3 coding DNA: TGTGCCAGCAGCTTATCGCGGGGAGCGGGCGGGAATGAGCAGTTCTTC.

This clone showed up just a few times. The chain carries TRBV29-1 and TRBJ2-3; 9 bases are shared with TRBD1. The CDR3 contains 15 residues. The V and J ends lost 3 bases and 0 bases, in that order; junction bases with no gene match: 4. Looked up from germline, CDR1 is SQVTM and CDR2 is ANQGSEA. In DNA form, the CDR3 reads TGCAGCGTTGACAGGACAGGGGACAGCACAGATACGCAGTATTTT. Translating it yields CSVDRTGDSTDTQYF.

This clone has just a few counts. The rearrangement joins TRBV30 to TRBJ2-1; D not resolved. V lost 0 bases to trimming and J lost 9 bases, with 9 bases between them. The CDR3 consists of 12 residues. From germline, CDR1 is GTSNPN and CDR2 SVGIG (reference sequence). The CDR3 loop reads CAWSVVSGEQFF. As DNA, the CDR3 is TGTGCCTGGAGTGTAGTTTCCGGTGAGCAGTTCTTC.

The V and J genes are TRBV14 and TRBJ2-7; a possible D gene is TRBD1 (5 bases). The germline gives CDR1 SGHDN, CDR2 FVKESK. Trimming left V 3 bases short and J 11 bases short, with 20 bases between. The CDR3 runs 14 residues. The CDR3: CASSQTTAIPAKYF. The CDR3 DNA is TGTGCCAGCAGCCAGACGACAGCGATCCCGGCCAAGTACTTC.

V is TRBV7-2 and J is TRBJ1-4; TRBD1 matches 7 bases. Trimming cost V 4 bases and J 8 bases; bases outside gene matches: 7. This CDR3 comprises 14 residues. Per germline, CDR1 SGHTA and CDR2 FQGNSA. The CDR3 protein is CASSSDRVEEKLFF. DNA for the CDR3: TGTGCCAGCAGCTCTGACAGGGTAGAGGAAAAACTGTTTTTT.